One sample yielded the 5 T cell receptor beta chains listed below, sequenced in a study of blood T cell repertoires in COVID-19. Profiling relied on immunoSEQ multiplex PCR, and the TCRdb table lists in-frame clones only, not all of them. The sample gives over 85,000 clones, approximately 86% of which show up once; around 20% is in the top ten. Sequenced: peripheral blood. The receptors originated from a woman of 80 years or more with acute or convalescent COVID-19.

The chain joins TRBV13 to TRBJ2-1; D call uncertain. V lost 1 base, J lost 0 bases, and 7 bases lay in between. Per germline, CDR1 PRHDT and CDR2 FYEKMQ (reference sequence). The CDR3 has 15 amino acids. The CDR3 DNA is TGTGCCAGCAGCTTAGAGGCTAGCTCCTACAATGAGCAGTTCTTC. This translates into CASSLEASSYNEQFF. Using reference TRBV13 and TRBJ2-1 for the parts outside the CDR3, the full variable domain is AAGVIQSPRHLIKEKRETATLKCYPIPRHDTVYWYQQGPGQDPQFLISFYEKMQSDKGSIPDRFSAQQFSDYHSELNMSSLELGDSALYFCASSLEASSYNEQFFGPGTRLTVL.

The chain joins TRBV7-9 to TRBJ1-1, with D maybe TRBD1 (5 bases). The CDR3 is made up of 15 amino acids. Trimming pared 2 bases from V and 1 base from J, leaving 11 bases between. Germline assignment: CDR1 SEHNR and CDR2 FQNEAQ (reference sequence). CDR3 residues: CASSLSLGQNTEAFF. CDR3 DNA: TGTGCCAGCAGCTTATCATTGGGGCAGAACACTGAAGCTTTCTTT.

A single count supports this clone. This CDR3 is CAIDRERNSEQFF. The CDR3 DNA reads as TGTGCCATCGACAGGGAGAGAAATAGTGAGCAGTTCTTC. The V gene is TRBV6-5, the J gene TRBJ2-1; 7 nucleotides line up with TRBD1. The CDR3 has 13 residues. V gave up 10 bases and J gave up 9 bases; unmatched junction bases: 12. From germline, CDR1 is MNHEY and CDR2 SVGAGI.

The V and J genes are TRBV12-5 and TRBJ1-3; 7 bases are shared with TRBD1. This CDR3 is 18 amino acids long. Trimming took 0 bases from V and 0 from J; bases not matched to a gene: 8. Germline V gives CDR1 LGHNT, CDR2 FRNRAP. The DNA of the CDR3 is TGTGCTAGTGGTTTGGTCGCGACAGGGCCTTTCTCTGGAAACACCATATATTTT. Translation gives CASGLVATGPFSGNTIYF.

The V and J genes are TRBV24-1 and TRBJ2-1; 7 positions agree with TRBD1. Germline CDR1 and CDR2: KGHDR and SFDVKD. The CDR3 length is 16 residues. The V and J ends lost 5 bases and 5 bases, in that order; junction bases with no gene match: 11. The CDR3: CATSALDRESDNEQFF. The CDR3 DNA follows: TGTGCCACCAGTGCCCTCGACAGGGAGAGCGACAATGAGCAGTTCTTC.